Below, one TCR beta chain is given with its context. As yet, its antigen is unknown. Patients were excluded for uncontrolled infection, other autoimmune disease, pregnancy or lactation. Diagnostic assessment was based on clinical symptoms, serum thyroxine and TRAb, thyroid ultrasound and orbital computed tomography. The source material, RNA transcripts, was used to amplify TCR beta CDR3 regions. In the first-round RT-PCR of the TCR CDR3, the HTBI primer set was used. Via MiXCR, TCRdb re-called the multiplex PCR reads, giving one row per CDR3 protein. The sample gives about 570,000 distinct CDR3 sequences, around 46% of which show up once; around 19% is in the top ten. The data belong to a study of T cells in Graves' hyperthyroidism and ophthalmopathy. Study observations and caveats: Researchers found most expanded thyroid clonotypes above 0.001 in blood as well.

This CDR3 has 12 residues. CDR1 is DFQATT, CDR2 SNEGSKA, per germline (reference sequence). V was cut by 1 base and J by 11 bases, with 11 bases left in between. The V gene is TRBV20-1, the J gene TRBJ1-4; D unclear. Sample: peripheral blood or thyroid tissue (not recorded which). The sequence was collected from an adult woman with Graves' disease, either hyperthyroidism or ophthalmopathy (not recorded which). CDR3 sequence: CSARGRVLKLFF. The CDR3 DNA follows: TGCAGTGCTAGAGGTCGCGTGTTGAAACTGTTTTTT.